The 13 T cell receptor beta chains presented below share a single source sample, sequenced in a study of identical twins. MiXCR, applied by TCRdb to the 5' RACE reads, yields one record per CDR3 protein. Here the sample spans about 810,000 distinct CDR3 sequences, 9% to 15% being singletons. The same sample was also studied in work on yellow fever vaccine responses in identical twins.

Material for sequencing was PBMCs. The source of these receptors is a woman younger than 30 in good health.

This clonotype has a handful of counts. The chain employs TRBV12-5 and TRBJ2-1; TRBD2 aligns across 12 bases. The ends lost 0 bases at V and 10 bases at J; junction bases unmatched: 7. Germline V gene data show CDR1 as LGHNT and CDR2 as FRNRAP. The CDR3 has 16 residues. CDR3 DNA: TGTGCTAGTGGTTTGGTACTCAGACTAGCGGGAGAGGAGCAGTTCTTC. Amino acid sequence: CASGLVLRLAGEEQFF.

The chain uses TRBV18 and TRBJ2-1; possibly TRBD1 for D (6 bases). The ends were cut back, 6 bases at V and 7 bases at J, with 19 bases in the middle. The CDR3 is made up of 15 amino acids. The germline V gene encodes CDR1 KGHSH and CDR2 LQKENI. CDR3 sequence: CASSHGGPGNNEQFF. CDR3 in DNA: TGTGCCAGCTCCCATGGGGGCCCGGGTAATAATGAGCAGTTCTTC.

This chain joins TRBV7-2 and TRBJ2-2; D ambiguous. The V and J ends lost 1 base and 4 bases respectively, with 10 bases between them. This CDR3 is 15 amino acids long. Germline V gene data show CDR1 as SGHTA and CDR2 as FQGNSA. In DNA form, the CDR3 reads TGTGCCAGCAGCTTAGTTGGCTGGAGCACCGGGGAGCTGTTTTTT. Protein product: CASSLVGWSTGELFF.

There are many counts of this clonotype. The chain joins TRBV7-9 to TRBJ2-1, with 9 bases lining up with TRBD1. With V trimmed by 6 bases and J by 4 bases, 4 bases remained unmatched. There are 14 residues in the CDR3. Germline assignment: CDR1 SEHNR and CDR2 FQNEAQ (reference sequence). The CDR3 here is CASRQGQGYNEQFF. In DNA, the CDR3 is TGTGCCAGCAGACAAGGACAGGGGTACAATGAGCAGTTCTTC.

This clonotype was found a few times. Since a much larger clone is just one base distant, this may be a read error. V is TRBV5-1 and J is TRBJ1-1; D is unclear. In germline, CDR1 is SGHRS, CDR2 YFSETQ. Trimming removed 1 base from V and 3 bases from J, with 4 bases in between. The CDR3 sequence is 12 residues long. CDR3 DNA sequence: TGCGCCAGCAGCTTGACAGACACTGAAGCTTTCTTT. Translated, it gives CASSLTDTEAFF.

This clonotype was found a few times. An end of the junction does not agree with germline; a read error may underlie this. V gene TRBV10-3 combines with J gene TRBJ2-1; D is perhaps TRBD1 or TRBD2 (5 bases each). From germline, CDR1 is ENHRY and CDR2 SYGVKD. This CDR3 comprises 12 residues. CDR3 region: CAMSGGDNEQFF. CDR3 coding DNA: TGTGCCATGAGTGGGGGTGACAATGAGCAGTTCTTC.

The V and J genes are TRBV20-1 and TRBJ1-5; D is uncertain. Germline lookup yields CDR1 DFQATT and CDR2 SNEGSKA (reference sequence). The CDR3 has 12 residues. The germline V and J ends were trimmed by 1 base and 5 bases, with 6 bases remaining between them. The CDR3 sequence: CSARGTDQPQHF. The CDR3 DNA is TGCAGTGCTAGAGGGACGGATCAGCCCCAGCATTTT.

This clonotype was detected a few times. A junction end diverges from the germline sequence, so it may reflect a read error. V gene TRBV2 combines with J gene TRBJ2-1; D not certain. Germline loops: CDR1 SNHLY, CDR2 FYNNEI. This CDR3 region has 13 residues. The CDR3 coding sequence is TGTGCCAGCAATGAAAGGTCCTACAATGAGCAGTTCTTC. As protein: CASNERSYNEQFF.

This clonotype was counted at least ten times. This sequence joins TRBV12-3 or TRBV12-4 and TRBJ1-5; no clear D gene. CDR3 length equals 14 residues. V lost 3 bases and J lost 5, with 11 bases in between. The CDR3 protein is CASSLAQLDQPQHF. CDR3 in DNA: TGTGCCAGCAGTTTGGCACAACTGGATCAGCCCCAGCATTTT.

This clonotype has a handful of counts. V is TRBV5-1 and J is TRBJ1-4; no clear D. The CDR3 spans 13 residues. The V end lost 6 bases, the J end lost 3 bases, and 9 bases lay between the germline ends. Germline CDR1 reads SGHRS; CDR2 reads YFSETQ. The CDR3 spells CASTRAPNEKLFF. CDR3 nucleotides: TGCGCCAGCACGAGGGCACCTAATGAAAAACTGTTTTTT.

This clonotype has only a few counts. The V gene is TRBV20-1, the J gene TRBJ2-5; D gene uncertain. In germline, CDR1 is DFQATT, CDR2 SNEGSKA (reference sequence). Trimming stripped 3 bases from V and 0 bases from J, with 2 bases between. The CDR3 is 11 amino acids. This CDR3 reads CSASNQETQYF. DNA for the CDR3: TGCAGTGCTAGTAACCAAGAGACCCAGTACTTC.

The chain carries TRBV5-1 and TRBJ2-1; D gene unclear. V lost 5 bases and J lost 2, with 17 bases in between. Germline values: CDR1 SGHRS, CDR2 YFSETQ. The CDR3 consists of 16 residues. The CDR3 DNA is TGCGCCAGCAGTTTACCGGACCTGACGGCCTACAATGAGCAGTTCTTC. Translating gives CASSLPDLTAYNEQFF. Full variable domain (outside the CDR3, taken from reference TRBV5-1 and TRBJ2-1): KAGVTQTPRYLIKTRGQQVTLSCSPISGHRSVSWYQQTPGQGLQFLFEYFSETQRNKGNFPGRFSGRQFSNSRSEMNVSTLELGDSALYLCASSLPDLTAYNEQFFGPGTRLTVL.

V and J are TRBV20-1 and TRBJ1-6; 8 bases fit TRBD1. Trimming at V came to 1 base and at J to 6 bases, leaving 8 bases not matched to a gene. This CDR3 comprises 16 residues. Germline V lookup: CDR1 DFQATT, CDR2 SNEGSKA (reference sequence). The CDR3: CSARGVTGQVNSPLHF. The DNA for the CDR3 is TGCAGTGCTAGAGGGGTGACGGGACAGGTTAATTCACCCCTCCACTTT.